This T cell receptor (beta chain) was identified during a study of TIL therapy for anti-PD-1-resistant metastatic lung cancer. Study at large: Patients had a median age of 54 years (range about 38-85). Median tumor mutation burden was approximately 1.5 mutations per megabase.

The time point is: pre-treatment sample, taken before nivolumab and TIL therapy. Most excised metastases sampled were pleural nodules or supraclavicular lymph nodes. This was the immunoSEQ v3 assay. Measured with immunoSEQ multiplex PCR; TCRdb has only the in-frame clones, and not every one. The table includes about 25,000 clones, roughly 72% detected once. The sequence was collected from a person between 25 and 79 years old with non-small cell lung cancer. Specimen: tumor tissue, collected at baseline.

CDR3 sequence reads: CASSLDRVASYEQYF. The CDR3 DNA sequence: TGTGCCAGCAGCTTAGATCGGGTGGCCTCCTACGAGCAGTACTTC. J is TRBJ2-5 and V is TRBV11-2; no definite D call. The J call may be in error: the DNA end matches TRBJ2-7 better. Germline values: CDR1 SGHAT, CDR2 FQNNGV. The CDR3 runs to 15 residues.